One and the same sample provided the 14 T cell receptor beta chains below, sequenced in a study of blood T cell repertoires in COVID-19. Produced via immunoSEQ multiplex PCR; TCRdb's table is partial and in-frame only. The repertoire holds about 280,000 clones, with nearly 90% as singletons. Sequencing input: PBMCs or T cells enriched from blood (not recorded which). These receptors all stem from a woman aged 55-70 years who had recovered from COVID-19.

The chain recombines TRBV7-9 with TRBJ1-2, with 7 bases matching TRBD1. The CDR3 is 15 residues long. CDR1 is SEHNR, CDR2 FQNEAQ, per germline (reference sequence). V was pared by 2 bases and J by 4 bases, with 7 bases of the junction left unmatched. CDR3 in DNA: TGTGCCAGCAGCTTACCGGCCGGGACAGTCTATGGCTACACCTTC. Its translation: CASSLPAGTVYGYTF.

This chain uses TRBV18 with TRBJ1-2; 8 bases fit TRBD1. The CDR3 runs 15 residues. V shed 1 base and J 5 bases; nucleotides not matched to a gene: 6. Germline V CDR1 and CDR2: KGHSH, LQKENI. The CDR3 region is CASSPLGTGPYGYTF. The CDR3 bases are TGTGCCAGCTCACCACTTGGGACAGGCCCTTATGGCTACACCTTC.

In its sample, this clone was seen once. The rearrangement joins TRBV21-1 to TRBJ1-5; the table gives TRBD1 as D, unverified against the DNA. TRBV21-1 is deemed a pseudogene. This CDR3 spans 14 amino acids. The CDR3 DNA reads TGTGCCACGACAGGGGGCCCCTTAAGGCAGCCCCAGCATTTT. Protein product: CATTGGPLRQPQHF.

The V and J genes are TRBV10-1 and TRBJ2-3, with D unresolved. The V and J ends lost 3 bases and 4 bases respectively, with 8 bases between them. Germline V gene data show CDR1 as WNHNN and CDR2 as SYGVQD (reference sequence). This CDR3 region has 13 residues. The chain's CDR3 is CASSDDLPDTQYF. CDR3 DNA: TGCGCCAGCAGTGACGACTTGCCAGATACGCAGTATTTT.

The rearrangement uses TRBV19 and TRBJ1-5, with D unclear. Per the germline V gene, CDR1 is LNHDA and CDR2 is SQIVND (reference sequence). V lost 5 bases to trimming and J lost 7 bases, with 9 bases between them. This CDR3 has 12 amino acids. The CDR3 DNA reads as TGTGCCAGTAGTTCCCCCCCGCAGCCCCAGCATTTT. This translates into CASSSPPQPQHF.

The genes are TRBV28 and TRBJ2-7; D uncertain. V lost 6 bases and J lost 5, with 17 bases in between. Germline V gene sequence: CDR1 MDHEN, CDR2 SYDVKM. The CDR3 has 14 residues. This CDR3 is CASSILLVFNEQYF. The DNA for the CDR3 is TGTGCCAGCAGCATCCTCCTAGTTTTCAACGAGCAGTACTTC.

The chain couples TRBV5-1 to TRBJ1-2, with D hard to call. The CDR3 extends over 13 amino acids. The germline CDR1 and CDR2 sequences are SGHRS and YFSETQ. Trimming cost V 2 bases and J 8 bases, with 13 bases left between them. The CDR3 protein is CASSLTTLQGYTF. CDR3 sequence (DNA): TGCGCCAGCAGCTTAACTACGCTACAAGGCTACACCTTC.

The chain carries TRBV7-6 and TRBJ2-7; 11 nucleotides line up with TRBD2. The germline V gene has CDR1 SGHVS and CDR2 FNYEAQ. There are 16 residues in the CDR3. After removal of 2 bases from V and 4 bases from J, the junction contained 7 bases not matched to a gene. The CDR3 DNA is TGTGCCAGCAGCTTACCTACTAGCGGGAGAGGTTACGAGCAGTACTTC. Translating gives CASSLPTSGRGYEQYF.

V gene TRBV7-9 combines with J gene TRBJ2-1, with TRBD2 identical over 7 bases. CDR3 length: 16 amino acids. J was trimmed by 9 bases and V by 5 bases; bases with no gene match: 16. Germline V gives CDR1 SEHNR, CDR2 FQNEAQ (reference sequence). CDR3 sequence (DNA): TGTGCCAGCAGCCTCGTCTGGCGGGAGTCCCCCAGTGAGCAGTTCTTC. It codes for CASSLVWRESPSEQFF.

CDR3 coding DNA: TGTGCCAGCAGTGAAGCCGGACTAGCGGGGGAGACCCAGTACTTC. Protein: CASSEAGLAGETQYF. V is TRBV2 and J is TRBJ2-5, with TRBD2 matching 12 bases. Trimming took 0 bases from V and 5 from J; bases not matched to a gene: 1. CDR3 size: 15 residues. The V gene's germline CDR1 is SNHLY and CDR2 FYNNEI.

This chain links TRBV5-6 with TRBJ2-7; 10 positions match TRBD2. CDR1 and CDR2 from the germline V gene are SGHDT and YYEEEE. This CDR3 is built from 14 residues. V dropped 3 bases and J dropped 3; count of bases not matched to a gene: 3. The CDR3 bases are TGTGCCAGCAGCTCGCCTAGCGGGGGCTACGAGCAGTACTTC. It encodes CASSSPSGGYEQYF.

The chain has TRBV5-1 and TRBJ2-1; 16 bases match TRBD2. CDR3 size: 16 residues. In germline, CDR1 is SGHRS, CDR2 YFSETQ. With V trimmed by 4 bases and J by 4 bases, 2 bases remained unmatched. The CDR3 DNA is TGCGCCAGCAGCGCGGGACTAGCGGGAGGGTACAATGAGCAGTTCTTC. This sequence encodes CASSAGLAGGYNEQFF.

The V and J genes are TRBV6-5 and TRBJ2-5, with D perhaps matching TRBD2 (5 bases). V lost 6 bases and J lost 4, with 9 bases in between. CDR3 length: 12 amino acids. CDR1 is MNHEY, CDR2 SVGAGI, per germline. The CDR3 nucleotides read TGTGCCAGCAGCAGCGGACCAGAGACCCAGTACTTC. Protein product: CASSSGPETQYF.

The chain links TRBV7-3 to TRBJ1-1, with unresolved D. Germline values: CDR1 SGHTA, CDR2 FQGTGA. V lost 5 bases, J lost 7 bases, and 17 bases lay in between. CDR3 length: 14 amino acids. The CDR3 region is CASSPSGYSGEAFF. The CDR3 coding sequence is TGTGCCAGCAGCCCCTCCGGGTACTCGGGTGAAGCTTTCTTT.